Given below is one T cell receptor (beta chain) in context. The data derive from a study of tumor-infiltrating lymphocytes in oesophageal squamous cell carcinoma. Via MiXCR, TCRdb re-called the PCR reads, giving one row per CDR3 protein. The repertoire has some 15,000 distinct CDR3 sequences, 44% of them found once; the top ten carry approximately 40%. CDR1 KGHDR and CDR2 SFDVKD come from the germline V gene. CDR3 length equals 15 residues. Sequenced input: blood. The clonotype was recovered from a female donor with esophageal squamous cell carcinoma. The gene calls are TRBV24-1 and TRBJ2-3; D unresolved. TRBJ2-2 explains the end of the DNA better; the J call may be wrong. The CDR3 sequence: CATSDPPPSAGELFF. DNA for the CDR3: TGTGCCACCAGTGACCCCCCCCCTTCGGCCGGGGAGCTGTTTTTT.